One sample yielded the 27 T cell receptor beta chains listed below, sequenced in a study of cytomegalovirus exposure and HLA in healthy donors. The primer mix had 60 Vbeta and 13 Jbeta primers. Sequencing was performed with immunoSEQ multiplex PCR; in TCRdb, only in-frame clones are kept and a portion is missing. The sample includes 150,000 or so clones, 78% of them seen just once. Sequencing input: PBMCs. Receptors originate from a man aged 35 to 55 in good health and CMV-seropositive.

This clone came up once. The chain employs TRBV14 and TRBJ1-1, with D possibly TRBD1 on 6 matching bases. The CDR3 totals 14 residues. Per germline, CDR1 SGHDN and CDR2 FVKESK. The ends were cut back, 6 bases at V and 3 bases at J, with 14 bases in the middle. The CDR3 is CASSPGHPDTEAFF. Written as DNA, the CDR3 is TGTGCCAGCAGTCCGGGACACCCAGACACTGAAGCTTTCTTT.

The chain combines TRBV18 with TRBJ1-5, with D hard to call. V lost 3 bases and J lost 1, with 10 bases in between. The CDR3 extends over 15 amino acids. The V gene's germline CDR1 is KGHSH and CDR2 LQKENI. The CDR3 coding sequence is TGTGCCAGCTCACCTGAGATGCGAAGCAATCAGCCCCAGCATTTT. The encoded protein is CASSPEMRSNQPQHF.

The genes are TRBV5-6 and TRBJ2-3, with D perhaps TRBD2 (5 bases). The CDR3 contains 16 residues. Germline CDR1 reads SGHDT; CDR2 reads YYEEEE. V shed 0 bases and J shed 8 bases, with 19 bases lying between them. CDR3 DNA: TGTGCCAGCAGCTTGGTCGTGGGAGACGGGGAGCCTACGCAGTATTTT. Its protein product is CASSLVVGDGEPTQYF.

The CDR3 region is CASGRQGVHTEAFF. CDR3 nucleotide sequence: TGTGCCAGCGGAAGACAGGGGGTCCACACTGAAGCTTTCTTT. The genes are TRBV28 and TRBJ1-1, with 9 bases aligning to TRBD1. Trimming at V came to 8 bases and at J to 3 bases, leaving 7 bases not matched to a gene. CDR1 MDHEN and CDR2 SYDVKM come from the germline V gene. This CDR3 is 14 amino acids long.

CDR3 protein: CSVEVGRETQYF. CDR3 nucleotides: TGCAGCGTTGAAGTGGGGAGGGAGACCCAGTACTTC. V gene TRBV29-1 combines with J gene TRBJ2-5; tentatively, D is TRBD2 (6 bases). The CDR3 covers 12 residues. Trimming stripped 1 base from V and 5 bases from J, with 8 bases between. The germline V gene has CDR1 SQVTM and CDR2 ANQGSEA. Using reference TRBV29-1 and TRBJ2-5 for the parts outside the CDR3, the full variable domain is SAVISQKPSRDICQRGTSLTIQCQVDSQVTMMFWYRQQPGQSLTLIATANQGSEATYESGFVIDKFPISRPNLTFSTLTVSNMSPEDSSIYLCSVEVGRETQYFGPGTRLLVL.

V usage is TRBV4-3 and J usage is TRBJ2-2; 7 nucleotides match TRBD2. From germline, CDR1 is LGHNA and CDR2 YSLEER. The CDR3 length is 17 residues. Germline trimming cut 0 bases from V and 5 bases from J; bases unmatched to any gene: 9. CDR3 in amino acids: CASSQDWGRAYTGELFF. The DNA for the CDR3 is TGCGCCAGCAGCCAAGATTGGGGGAGGGCCTATACCGGGGAGCTGTTTTTT.

In DNA, the CDR3 is TGTGCCAGTAGTTCCTCCGGGACAGGGCAATCTGCTTTCTTT. Residues: CASSSSGTGQSAFF. This chain connects TRBV19 to TRBJ1-1; 9 bases map to TRBD1. The CDR3 is made up of 14 amino acids. The trim removed 5 bases at V and 11 bases at J, leaving 12 bases unmatched. Germline-derived CDR1 and CDR2 are LNHDA and SQIVND (reference sequence).

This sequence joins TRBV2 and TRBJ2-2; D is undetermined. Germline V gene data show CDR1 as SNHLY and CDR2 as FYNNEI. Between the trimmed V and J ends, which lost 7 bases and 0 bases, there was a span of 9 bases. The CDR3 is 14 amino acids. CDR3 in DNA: TGTGCCAGCAACGAGAGAACGAACACCGGGGAGCTGTTTTTT. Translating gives CASNERTNTGELFF. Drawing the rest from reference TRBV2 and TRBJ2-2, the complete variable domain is EPEVTQTPSHQVTQMGQEVILRCVPISNHLYFYWYRQILGQKVEFLVSFYNNEISEKSEIFDDQFSVERPDGSNFTLKIRSTKLEDSAMYFCASNERTNTGELFFGEGSRLTVL.

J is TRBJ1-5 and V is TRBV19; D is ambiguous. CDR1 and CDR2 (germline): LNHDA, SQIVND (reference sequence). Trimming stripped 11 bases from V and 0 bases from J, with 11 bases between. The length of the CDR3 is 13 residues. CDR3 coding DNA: TGTGCCGTAGCACGGAATAGCAATCAGCCCCAGCATTTT. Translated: CAVARNSNQPQHF.

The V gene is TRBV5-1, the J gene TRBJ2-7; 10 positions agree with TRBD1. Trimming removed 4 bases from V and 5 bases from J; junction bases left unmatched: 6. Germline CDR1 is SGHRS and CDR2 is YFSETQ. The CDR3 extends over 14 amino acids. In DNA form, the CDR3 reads TGCGCCAGCAGCACGGACAGGGGGGTCAACGAGCAGTACTTC. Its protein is CASSTDRGVNEQYF.

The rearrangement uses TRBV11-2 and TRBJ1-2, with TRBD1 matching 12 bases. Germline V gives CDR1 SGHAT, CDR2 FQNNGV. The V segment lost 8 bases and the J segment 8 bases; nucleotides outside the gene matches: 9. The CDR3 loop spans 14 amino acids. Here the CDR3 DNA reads TGTGCCAGCGAACCGGGACAGGGGGCTGGCGGCTACACCTTC. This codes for CASEPGQGAGGYTF.

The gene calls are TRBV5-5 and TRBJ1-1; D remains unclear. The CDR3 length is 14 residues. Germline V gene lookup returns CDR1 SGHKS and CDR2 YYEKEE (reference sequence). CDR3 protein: CASQIYGENTEAFF. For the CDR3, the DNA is TGTGCGAGCCAGATTTACGGAGAGAACACTGAAGCTTTCTTT.

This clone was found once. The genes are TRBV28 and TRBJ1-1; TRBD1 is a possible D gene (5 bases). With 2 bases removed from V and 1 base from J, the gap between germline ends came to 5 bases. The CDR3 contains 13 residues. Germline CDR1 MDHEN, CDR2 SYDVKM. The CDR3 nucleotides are TGTGCCAGCAGTTTAGGGGCGAACACTGAAGCTTTCTTT. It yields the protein CASSLGANTEAFF.

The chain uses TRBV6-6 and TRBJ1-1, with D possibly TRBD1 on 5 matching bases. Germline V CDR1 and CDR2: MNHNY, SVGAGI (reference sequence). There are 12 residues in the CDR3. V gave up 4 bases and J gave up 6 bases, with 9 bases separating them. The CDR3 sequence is CASSSTVSEAFF. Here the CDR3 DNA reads TGTGCCAGCAGTTCGACAGTTTCTGAAGCTTTCTTT.

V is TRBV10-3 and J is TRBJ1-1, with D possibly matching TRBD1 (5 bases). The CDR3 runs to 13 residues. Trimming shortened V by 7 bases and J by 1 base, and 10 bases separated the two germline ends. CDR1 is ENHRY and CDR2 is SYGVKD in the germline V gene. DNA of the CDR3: TGTGCCATCACACAACAGGCGAACACTGAAGCTTTCTTT. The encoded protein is CAITQQANTEAFF.

The CDR3 region is CASRYGHEQFF. Written as DNA, the CDR3 is TGTGCCAGCAGGTATGGGCATGAGCAGTTCTTC. This rearrangement joins TRBV2 to TRBJ2-1; D gene uncertain. CDR3 length: 11 amino acids. V shed 6 bases and J shed 8 bases, with 8 bases lying between them. Per germline, CDR1 SNHLY and CDR2 FYNNEI.

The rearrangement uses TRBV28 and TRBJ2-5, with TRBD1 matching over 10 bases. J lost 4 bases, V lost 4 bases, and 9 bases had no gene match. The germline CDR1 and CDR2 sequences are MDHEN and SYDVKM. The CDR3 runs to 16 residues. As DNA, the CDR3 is TGTGCCAGCAGTTCCTCATCCGGGACAGGGGCAGAGACCCAGTACTTC. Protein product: CASSSSSGTGAETQYF.

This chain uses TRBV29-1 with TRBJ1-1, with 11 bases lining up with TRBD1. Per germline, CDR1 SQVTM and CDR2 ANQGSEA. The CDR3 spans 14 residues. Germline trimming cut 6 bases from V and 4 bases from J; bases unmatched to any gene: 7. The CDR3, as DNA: TGCAGCGTGAGGACAGGGGGCATTAGCACTGAAGCTTTCTTT. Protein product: CSVRTGGISTEAFF.

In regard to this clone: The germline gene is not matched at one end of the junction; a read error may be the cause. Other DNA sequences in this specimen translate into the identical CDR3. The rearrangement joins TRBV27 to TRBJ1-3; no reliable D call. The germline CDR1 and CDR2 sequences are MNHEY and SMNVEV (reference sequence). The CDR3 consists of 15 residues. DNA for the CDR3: TGTGCCAGCAGCTTATCCTGGAGCTCTGGAAACACCATATATTTT. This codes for CASSLSWSSGNTIYF.

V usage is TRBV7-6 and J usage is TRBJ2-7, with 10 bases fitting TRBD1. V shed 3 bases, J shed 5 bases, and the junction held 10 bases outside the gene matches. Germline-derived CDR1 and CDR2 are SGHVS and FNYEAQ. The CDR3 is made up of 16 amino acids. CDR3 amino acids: CASSLSRTGGQDEQYF. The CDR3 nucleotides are TGTGCCAGCAGCTTGTCTCGGACAGGGGGGCAGGACGAGCAGTACTTC.

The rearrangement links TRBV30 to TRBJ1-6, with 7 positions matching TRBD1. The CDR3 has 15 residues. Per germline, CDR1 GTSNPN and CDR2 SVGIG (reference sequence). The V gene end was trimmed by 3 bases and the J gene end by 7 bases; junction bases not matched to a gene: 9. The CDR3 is CAWRRDSNGNSPLHF. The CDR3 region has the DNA TGTGCCTGGAGGCGGGACAGCAACGGAAATTCACCCCTCCACTTT. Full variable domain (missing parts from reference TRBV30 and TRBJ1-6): SQTIHQWPATLVQPVGSPLSLECTVEGTSNPNLYWYRQAAGRGLQLLFYSVGIGQISSEVPQNLSASRPQDRQFILSSKKLLLSDSGFYLCAWRRDSNGNSPLHFGNGTRLTVT.

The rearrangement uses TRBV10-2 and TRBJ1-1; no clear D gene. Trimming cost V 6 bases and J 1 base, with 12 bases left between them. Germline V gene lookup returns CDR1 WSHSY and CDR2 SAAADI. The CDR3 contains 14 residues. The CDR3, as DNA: TGCGCCAGCAGATTAACTTTTGAGAACACTGAAGCTTTCTTT. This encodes CASRLTFENTEAFF.

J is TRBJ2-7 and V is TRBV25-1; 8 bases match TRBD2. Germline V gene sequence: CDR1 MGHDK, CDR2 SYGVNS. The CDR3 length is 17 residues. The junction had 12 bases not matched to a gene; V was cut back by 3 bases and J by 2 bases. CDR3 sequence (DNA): TGTGCCAGCAGTGAGGGGGGGAATGTAGCGGGGACCTACGAGCAGTACTTC. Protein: CASSEGGNVAGTYEQYF.

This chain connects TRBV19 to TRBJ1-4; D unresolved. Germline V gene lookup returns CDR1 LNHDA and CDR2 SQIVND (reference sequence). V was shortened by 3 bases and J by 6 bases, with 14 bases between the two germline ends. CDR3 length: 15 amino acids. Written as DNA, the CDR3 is TGTGCCAGTAGTATTTCGGGGAATTTGGATGAAAAACTGTTTTTT. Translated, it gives CASSISGNLDEKLFF.

In DNA form, the CDR3 reads TGTGCCAGCAGCCTGAGGATGGGCGGGAGAGCTATGGGGTACGAGCAGTACTTC. It encodes CASSLRMGGRAMGYEQYF. The chain recombines TRBV5-5 with TRBJ2-7, with TRBD2 matching 7 bases. This CDR3 spans 18 amino acids. J was trimmed by 4 bases and V by 4 bases; bases with no gene match: 20. CDR1 SGHKS and CDR2 YYEKEE come from the germline V gene (reference sequence).

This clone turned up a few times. This CDR3 is CAWSVPTARTYQETQYF. For the CDR3, the DNA is TGTGCCTGGAGTGTACCCACAGCAAGAACGTACCAAGAGACCCAGTACTTC. This sequence joins TRBV30 and TRBJ2-5, with no clear D. The CDR3 contains 17 residues. Germline V CDR1 and CDR2: GTSNPN, SVGIG (reference sequence). The germline V and J ends were trimmed by 0 bases and 0 bases, with 17 bases remaining between them.

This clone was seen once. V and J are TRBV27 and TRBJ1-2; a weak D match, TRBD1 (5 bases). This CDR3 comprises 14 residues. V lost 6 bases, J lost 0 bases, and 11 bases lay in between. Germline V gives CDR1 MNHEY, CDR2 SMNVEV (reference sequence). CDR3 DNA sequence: TGTGCCAGCAGACCTACAGGCTCTAACTATGGCTACACCTTC. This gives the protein CASRPTGSNYGYTF.